This T cell receptor (beta chain) comes out of a study of early T cells in non-severe SARS-CoV-2 infection. In the study overall: Chains were not paired, and sequencing was done on bulk RNA from unsorted whole blood. Study results and limitations: Reliance on VDJdb matching favored anti-spike CD8 responses; private and CD4 specificities were missed.

The TCR library protocol attached unique molecular identifiers to the individual cDNA molecules. Via MiXCR, TCRdb re-called the 5' RACE reads, giving one row per CDR3 protein. The sample contains 75,000 to 100,000 distinct CDR3 sequences, about 15% of which appear only once. To note about this clonotype: Its antigen is as yet unknown.

This CDR3 is built from 15 residues. V lost 0 bases and J lost 0, with 7 bases in between. From germline, CDR1 is SGHTA and CDR2 FQGNSA. The sequencing sample was made of whole blood. This chain connects TRBV7-2 to TRBJ2-3; no reliable D call. This clonotype originated in an adult who was a healthcare worker with PCR-confirmed SARS-CoV-2 infection or an uninfected control (not recorded which). As DNA, the CDR3 is TGTGCCAGCAGCTTAGCCATGGGGAGCACAGATACGCAGTATTTT. Protein product: CASSLAMGSTDTQYF.